Shown below are 13 T cell receptor beta chains from a single sample sequenced in a study of cytomegalovirus exposure and HLA in healthy donors. The PCR ran on 60 Vbeta and 13 Jbeta primers. TCRdb's copy holds only in-frame clones and misses some; the assay was immunoSEQ multiplex PCR. This sample has some 120,000 clones; around 69% occur once, and the top ten carry 8% to 8.5%. Sequencing used PBMCs. The receptors here all came from a woman aged 35 to 49 in good health and CMV-seropositive.

For the CDR3, the DNA is TGTGCCAGCAGCTTAGGAGCGCGGGGGCTCGGTATGAACACTGAAGCTTTCTTT. Protein sequence: CASSLGARGLGMNTEAFF. This sequence joins TRBV7-8 and TRBJ1-1, with TRBD1 as a possible D gene (6 bases). CDR1 is SGHVS and CDR2 is FQNEAQ in the germline V gene. Trimming removed 1 base from V and 0 bases from J, with 18 bases in between. This CDR3 spans 18 amino acids.

This clone occurred a few times. The chain links TRBV4-2 to TRBJ2-1; the D gene is possibly TRBD2 (7 bases). CDR1 and CDR2 from the germline V gene are LGHNA and YNFKEQ. The V end was cut by 2 bases, the J end by 5 bases, with 13 bases between. The CDR3 has 15 residues. The CDR3: CASSQTGGLHNEQFF. In DNA, the CDR3 is TGTGCCAGCAGCCAAACGGGGGGCCTCCACAATGAGCAGTTCTTC.

The genes are TRBV9 and TRBJ1-5; 10 nucleotides align to TRBD1. The V and J ends lost 3 bases and 7 bases, in that order; junction bases with no gene match: 10. The CDR3 runs to 16 residues. Looked up from germline, CDR1 is SGDLS and CDR2 is YYNGEE. The CDR3 bases are TGTGCCAGCAGCGAAGGGACAGGGGAGTTTGGGCAGCCCCAGCATTTT. Its protein product is CASSEGTGEFGQPQHF.

The chain has TRBV6-5 and TRBJ1-1; no clear D. This CDR3 has 12 amino acids. From germline, CDR1 is MNHEY and CDR2 SVGAGI. Trimming took off 5 bases at V and 8 bases at J, with 12 bases between the two ends. The CDR3 DNA follows: TGTGCCAGCAGTGGCAGAGGGAGGGAAGCTTTCTTT. Translated, it gives CASSGRGREAFF.

This chain uses TRBV27 with TRBJ2-7, with D perhaps TRBD1 (5 bases). The CDR3 spans 13 residues. Germline V CDR1 and CDR2: MNHEY, SMNVEV (reference sequence). V lost 5 bases and J lost 2, with 10 bases in between. The CDR3 DNA follows: TGTGCCAGCAGTCCCTCGGACACCTACGAGCAGTACTTC. It specifies CASSPSDTYEQYF.

The chain joins TRBV7-8 to TRBJ1-6, with 8 nucleotides matching TRBD1. Germline values: CDR1 SGHVS, CDR2 FQNEAQ. The CDR3 runs 14 residues. V shed 10 bases and J 10 bases; nucleotides not matched to a gene: 12. The CDR3 is CATQGAVSRSPLHF. CDR3 coding DNA: TGTGCCACCCAGGGGGCGGTTTCGAGGTCACCCCTCCACTTT.

The chain uses TRBV4-3 and TRBJ2-5; 12 nucleotides agree with TRBD2. CDR3 length: 15 amino acids. From germline, CDR1 is LGHNA and CDR2 YSLEER. V was clipped by 3 bases and J by 5 bases; unmatched bases: 4. The CDR3 region has the DNA TGCGCCAGCAGCCACAGACTAGCGGGGGAGGAGACCCAGTACTTC. Translating it yields CASSHRLAGEETQYF.

This clone was counted a few times. The chain is built from TRBV7-2 and TRBJ1-1; 7 bases are a match to TRBD1. The CDR3 covers 15 residues. V lost 5 bases to trimming and J lost 2 bases; unmatched junction nucleotides: 8. From germline, CDR1 is SGHTA and CDR2 FQGNSA. CDR3 in amino acids: CASSRPTGTNTEAFF. CDR3 nucleotide sequence: TGTGCCAGCAGCCGACCGACAGGGACCAACACTGAAGCTTTCTTT.

This chain links TRBV5-1 with TRBJ1-2; D not resolved. Germline V gene sequence: CDR1 SGHRS, CDR2 YFSETQ. V lost 0 bases and J lost 3, with 9 bases in between. The CDR3 spans 14 residues. CDR3 nucleotides: TGCGCCAGCAGCTTGGCGGGTTTTGACTATGGCTACACCTTC. Protein: CASSLAGFDYGYTF.

The chain recombines TRBV29-1 with TRBJ2-3, with 10 bases identical to TRBD2. CDR3 length: 16 amino acids. Germline V gives CDR1 SQVTM, CDR2 ANQGSEA. V gave up 1 base and J gave up 1 base; unmatched junction bases: 5. Written as DNA, the CDR3 is TGCAGCGTTGAAGTAAGCGGGGGGGTTGGCACAGATACGCAGTATTTT. This sequence encodes CSVEVSGGVGTDTQYF.

This clone was detected only a few times. This chain joins TRBV29-1 and TRBJ1-2; 10 bases are shared with TRBD1. Trimming took 4 bases from V and 5 from J; bases not matched to a gene: 4. Germline assignment: CDR1 SQVTM and CDR2 ANQGSEA. The CDR3 covers 13 residues. CDR3 DNA sequence: TGCAGCGTTGTCGTGGGACAGGGGTATGGCTACACCTTC. It yields the protein CSVVVGQGYGYTF.

The CDR3 DNA reads as TGTGCCAGCAGTTACTTCGACAGGACCCAAGAGACCCAGTACTTC. Protein product: CASSYFDRTQETQYF. The V gene is TRBV6-6, the J gene TRBJ2-5, with D possibly TRBD1 on 6 matching bases. There are 15 residues in the CDR3. The germline V and J ends were trimmed by 1 base and 1 base, with 10 bases remaining between them. CDR1 MNHNY and CDR2 SVGAGI come from the germline V gene (reference sequence).

The gene calls are TRBV25-1 and TRBJ1-6, with D possibly being TRBD1 (6 bases). The CDR3 totals 15 residues. The V and J ends lost 6 bases and 6 bases respectively, with 15 bases between them. Germline V lookup: CDR1 MGHDK, CDR2 SYGVNS. DNA for the CDR3: TGTGCCAGCAGCCCGGCGAGGGGGAGTAATTCACCCCTCCACTTT. This codes for CASSPARGSNSPLHF.